The entry below gives a single T cell receptor beta chain sequence along with its context. Sample-barcoded 5' priming and a J-beta primer mix drove a second PCR of 7 to 11 cycles. TCRdb fed the 5' RACE reads into MiXCR, producing one record per CDR3 protein. The sample yields approximately 680,000 distinct CDR3 sequences, less than 40% seen once. The record originates from a study of blood T cells in healthy people across ages. The CDR3 is made up of 14 amino acids. Germline values: CDR1 MNHEY, CDR2 SVGAGI. Trimming pared 0 bases from V and 7 bases from J, leaving 12 bases between. This receptor was identified in a woman older than 75 in good health. The sequencing input was blood. The chain joins TRBV6-5 to TRBJ2-5; tentative D call: TRBD2 (6 bases). For the CDR3, the DNA is TGTGCCAGCAGTTACTCTGGGGCCGGGGGGACCCAGTACTTC. Translating gives CASSYSGAGGTQYF.